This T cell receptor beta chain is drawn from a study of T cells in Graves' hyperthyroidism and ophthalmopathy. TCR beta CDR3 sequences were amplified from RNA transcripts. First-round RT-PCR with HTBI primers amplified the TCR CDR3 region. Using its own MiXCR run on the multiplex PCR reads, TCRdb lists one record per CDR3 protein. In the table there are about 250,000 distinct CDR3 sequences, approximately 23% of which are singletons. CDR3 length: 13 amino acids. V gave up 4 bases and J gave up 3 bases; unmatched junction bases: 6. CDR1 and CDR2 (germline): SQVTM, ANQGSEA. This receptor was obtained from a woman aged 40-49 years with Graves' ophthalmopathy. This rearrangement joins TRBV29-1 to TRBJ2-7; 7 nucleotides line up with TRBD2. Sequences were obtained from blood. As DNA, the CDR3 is TGCAGCGTTGTTGCGGGAGTCAGCTACGAGCAGTACTTC. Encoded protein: CSVVAGVSYEQYF.